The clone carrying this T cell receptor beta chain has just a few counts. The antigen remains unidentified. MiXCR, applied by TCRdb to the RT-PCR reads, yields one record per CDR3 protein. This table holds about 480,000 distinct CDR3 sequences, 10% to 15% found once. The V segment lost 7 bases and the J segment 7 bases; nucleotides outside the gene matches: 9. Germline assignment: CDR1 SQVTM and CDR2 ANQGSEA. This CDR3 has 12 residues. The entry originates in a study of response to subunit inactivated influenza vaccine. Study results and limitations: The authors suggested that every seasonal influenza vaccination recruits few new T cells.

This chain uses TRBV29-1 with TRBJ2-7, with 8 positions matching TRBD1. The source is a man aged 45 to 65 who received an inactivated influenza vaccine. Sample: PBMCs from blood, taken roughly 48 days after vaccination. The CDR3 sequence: CSARTGFGEQYF. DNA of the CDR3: TGCAGCGCCCGGACAGGGTTTGGGGAGCAGTACTTC.